This TCR beta chain derives from a study of blood T cell repertoires in COVID-19. Across the study: Researchers got acute and convalescent COVID-19 samples from the United States, Italy and Spain. PBMCs, B-cell-depleted T cells, or T cells provided the cDNA or gDNA that made up the material.

V lost 0 bases, J lost 5 bases, and 5 bases lay in between. The CDR3 extends over 13 amino acids. CDR1 is LGHDT and CDR2 is YNNKEL in the germline V gene (reference sequence). In the study's own analysis: Counts of nucleated cells, estimated from reference gene primer amplification, were obtained. Assay: immunoSEQ multiplex PCR; the TCRdb copy retains only in-frame clones and omits some. The V and J calls and the clone size are those of that table, but D and trimming were determined from the DNA. The table shows about 170,000 clones, with approximately 84% occurring only once. The TCR comes from a human donor with acute or convalescent COVID-19. The donor label of this sample is uncertain. This rearrangement joins TRBV3-1 (or the pseudogene TRBV3-2) to TRBJ1-5; D not certain. Specimen: peripheral blood. The CDR3 here is CASSQDPHQPQHF. The CDR3 nucleotides are TGTGCCAGCAGCCAAGATCCTCATCAGCCCCAGCATTTT.